This TCR beta chain is drawn from a study of blood T cells in healthy people across ages. Study outcomes and limitations: There was a strong correlation between TCR beta diversity and naive T cell percentage. Long-lived and aged donors differed, with more naive CD4+ cells and higher diversity in the long-lived.

J was trimmed by 13 bases and V by 4 bases; bases with no gene match: 14. The CDR3 is made up of 15 amino acids. Per germline, CDR1 SGDLS and CDR2 YYNGEE. Sample-barcoded 5' priming and a J-beta primer mix drove a second PCR of roughly 6 to 12 cycles. Each cDNA molecule received a tag from a template-switch adaptor that had 12 random nucleotides. Every sample produced at least 2.5 million CDR3-containing paired-end reads. TCRdb re-analysed the 5' RACE reads in MiXCR, keeping a single row per CDR3 protein. The data hold about 1,000,000 distinct CDR3 sequences, with roughly 45% observed a single time. About this clonotype: The antigen remains undetermined.

The material sequenced was blood. V usage is TRBV9 and J usage is TRBJ2-4; 10 bases line up with TRBD2. The TCR comes from a woman aged 60-75 years in good health. The CDR3 reads CASSPTSGALGEQYF. The CDR3 DNA reads TGTGCCAGCAGCCCCACTAGCGGGGCCCTCGGAGAGCAGTACTTC.